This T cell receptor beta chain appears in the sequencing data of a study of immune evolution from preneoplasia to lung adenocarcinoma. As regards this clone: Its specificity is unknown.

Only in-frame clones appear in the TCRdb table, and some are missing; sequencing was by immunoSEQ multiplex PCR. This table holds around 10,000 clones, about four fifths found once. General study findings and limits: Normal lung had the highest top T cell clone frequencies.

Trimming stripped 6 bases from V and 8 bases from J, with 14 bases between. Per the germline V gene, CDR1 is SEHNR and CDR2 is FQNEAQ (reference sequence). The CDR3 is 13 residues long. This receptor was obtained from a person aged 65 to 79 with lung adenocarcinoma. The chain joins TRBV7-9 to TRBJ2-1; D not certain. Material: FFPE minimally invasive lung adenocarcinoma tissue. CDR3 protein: CASRYQSDHEQFF. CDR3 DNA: TGTGCCAGCAGGTATCAAAGTGATCATGAGCAGTTCTTC.